What follows is one T cell receptor (beta chain) and its context. The source of the sample is a study of blood T cell repertoires in COVID-19. As for the study in general: The study drew acute and convalescent COVID-19 samples from the United States, Italy and Spain. From T cells, B-cell-depleted T cells, or PBMCs came the material, which was cDNA or gDNA.

CDR1 SGHDT and CDR2 YYEEEE come from the germline V gene. After removal of 4 bases from V and 7 bases from J, the junction contained 5 bases not matched to a gene. The CDR3 loop spans 13 amino acids. In the authors' methods: For nucleated cells, counts were estimated from reference gene primer amplification. TCRdb's table, derived via immunoSEQ multiplex PCR, lists solely in-frame clones and lacks some. That table furnishes V, J and clone size, whereas the DNA furnished D and trimming. The sample contains around 230,000 clones, more than 65% of which appear only once. Material for sequencing was peripheral blood. The chain links TRBV5-6 to TRBJ2-1; 7 nucleotides match TRBD2. This TCR came from a man aged 35 to 55 who had recovered from COVID-19. CDR3 bases: TGTGCCAGCAGCCAGTACGGGAGGAATGAGCAGTTCTTC. Its protein product is CASSQYGRNEQFF. The full variable domain, with the rest looked up from reference TRBV5-6 and TRBJ2-1, is DAGVTQSPTHLIKTRGQQVTLRCSPKSGHDTVSWYQQALGQGPQFIFQYYEEEERQRGNFPDRFSGHQFPNYSSELNVNALLLGDSALYLCASSQYGRNEQFFGPGTRLTVL.